Listed below are T cell receptor beta chains from one sample, sequenced in a study of long-term antiretroviral therapy in people with HIV. Assay used: immunoSEQ multiplex PCR; TCRdb lists only in-frame clones, some missing. The sample gives roughly 23,000 clones, approximately 84% of which show up once; around 7.8% is in the top ten. The sequenced sample was unsorted PBMCs, obtained 1.8 years before starting antiretroviral therapy. These TCRs come from a woman aged 25-40 years with HIV. The CDR3 runs from the conserved cysteine through the conserved F or W. D genes are given only for firm matches. Rows give clone size only sometimes, using once, few, many, or a class for an expanded clone.

v_call	clone_size	d_call	j_call	cdr3_aa	cdr3_nt
TRBV4-1	once	NA	TRBJ1-5	CASSQEPGWGHSNQPQHF	TGCGCCAGCAGCCAAGAACCAGGTTGGGGCCACAGCAATCAGCCCCAGCATTTT
TRBV19	NA	TRBD1	TRBJ2-4	CASSYGTGGGQKNIQYF	TGTGCCAGTAGTTACGGGACAGGGGGAGGTCAGAAAAACATTCAGTACTTC
TRBV21-1	NA	NA	TRBJ1-1	CASSGQSEAFF	TGTGCCAGCAGCGGACAGTCCGAAGCTTTCTTT
TRBV9	few	NA	TRBJ1-2	CASSADTGDYGYTF	TGTGCCAGCAGCGCGGACACAGGCGACTATGGCTACACCTTC
TRBV6-1	NA	NA	TRBJ2-1	CASSEPQFGNNEQFF	TGTGCCAGCAGTGAACCGCAATTCGGGAACAATGAGCAGTTCTTC
TRBV29-1	NA	TRBD2	TRBJ2-3	CSVEAGTSGGVDTQYF	TGCAGCGTTGAAGCGGGGACTAGCGGGGGGGTAGATACGCAGTATTTT
TRBV7-6	NA	TRBD1	TRBJ2-5	CASSHIPGQGGETQYF	TGTGCCAGCAGCCATATCCCGGGACAGGGGGGAGAGACCCAGTACTTC
TRBV29-1	NA	NA	TRBJ1-1	CSLMGPRGHRMNTEAFF	TGCAGCCTCATGGGCCCCCGGGGGCACCGAATGAACACTGAAGCTTTCTTT
TRBV5-5	NA	NA	TRBJ1-5	CASSLFDWGGNQPQHF	TGTGCCAGCAGCTTATTCGATTGGGGGGGCAATCAGCCCCAGCATTTT
TRBV29-1	NA	TRBD1	TRBJ1-1	CSARDRGITEAFF	TGCAGCGCAAGGGACAGGGGAATCACTGAAGCTTTCTTT
TRBV5-1	NA	TRBD2	TRBJ2-3	CASGAGGTDTQYF	TGCGCCAGCGGAGCGGGGGGGACGGATACGCAGTATTTT
TRBV6-1	NA	TRBD1	TRBJ1-5	CASSSTGVGQPQHF	TGTGCCAGCAGTTCGACAGGGGTCGGACAGCCCCAGCATTTT
TRBV6-1	few	NA	TRBJ1-6	CASRTENNSPLHF	TGTGCCAGCAGGACAGAGAATAATTCACCCCTCCACTTT
TRBV19	NA	TRBD1	TRBJ2-1	CASRRLTGFDEQFF	TGTGCCAGTAGACGATTGACAGGGTTCGATGAGCAGTTCTTC
TRBV14	NA	NA	TRBJ2-2	CASARHGQPSNTGELFF	TGTGCCAGCGCGCGACATGGCCAGCCCTCGAACACCGGGGAGCTGTTTTTT
TRBV27	NA	NA	TRBJ1-1	CASSLSGTIATEAFF	TGTGCCAGCAGTTTATCAGGCACCATTGCCACTGAAGCTTTCTTT
TRBV6-1	NA	NA	TRBJ2-2	CASSEELWGATAGELFF	TGTGCCAGCAGCGAAGAGCTTTGGGGGGCGACGGCCGGGGAGCTGTTTTTT
TRBV2	NA	TRBD1	TRBJ2-1	CASSETGSRGQVPPRAYNEQFF	TGTGCCAGCAGTGAGACTGGTAGTCGTGGACAGGTCCCTCCCCGGGCCTACAATGAGCAGTTCTTC
TRBV6-6	NA	TRBD1	TRBJ2-7	CASSYADRGDYEQYF	TGTGCCAGCAGTTACGCGGACAGGGGAGACTACGAGCAGTACTTC
TRBV7-6	NA	NA	TRBJ1-2	CASSRNAGGRIYGYTF	TGTGCCAGCAGCCGGAACGCGGGGGGGCGCATCTATGGCTACACCTTC
TRBV30	NA	NA	TRBJ2-5	CAWIKGETQYF	TGTGCCTGGATCAAGGGAGAGACCCAGTACTTC
TRBV5-1	NA	TRBD1	TRBJ1-1	CASSLETGANTEAFF	TGCGCCAGCAGCTTGGAGACAGGGGCGAACACTGAAGCTTTCTTT
TRBV29-1	NA	NA	TRBJ2-7	CSVSSLEGRNYEQYF	TGCAGCGTTTCATCTCTCGAGGGCAGAAACTACGAGCAGTACTTC
TRBV9	few	NA	TRBJ1-4	CASSPGPHEKLFF	TGTGCCAGCAGCCCGGGGCCGCATGAAAAACTGTTTTTT
TRBV11-1	NA	NA	TRBJ1-1	CASSLARPQGNTEAFF	TGTGCCAGCAGCTTAGCGCGTCCGCAGGGGAACACTGAAGCTTTCTTT
TRBV19	NA	NA	TRBJ1-5	CASSSPGLSTHQPQHF	TGTGCCAGTAGTAGCCCGGGACTCAGTACCCATCAGCCCCAGCATTTT
TRBV7-3	NA	NA	TRBJ2-2	CASSRTGLKDTGELFF	TGTGCCAGCAGCCGAACAGGGCTTAAGGACACCGGGGAGCTGTTTTTT
TRBV5-1	NA	NA	TRBJ1-3	CASSSPTLNTIYF	TGCGCCAGCAGCTCCCCCACGTTAAACACCATATATTTT
TRBV6-4	once	NA	TRBJ2-6	CASTWENSGANVLTF	TGTGCCAGCACGTGGGAGAATTCTGGGGCCAACGTCCTGACTTTC
TRBV10-1	NA	TRBD1	TRBJ2-2	CASSDPPGTGGTGELFF	TGCGCCAGCAGTGACCCGCCTGGGACAGGGGGTACCGGGGAGCTGTTTTTT
TRBV6-5	once	NA	TRBJ1-1	CASSHLGGSNTEAFF	TGTGCCAGCAGTCATCTTGGGGGGTCTAACACTGAAGCTTTCTTT
TRBV11-2	NA	NA	TRBJ1-3	CATQTRGLGNTIYF	TGTGCCACCCAAACCAGGGGATTAGGAAACACCATATATTTT
TRBV10-3	NA	TRBD1	TRBJ1-2	CAISDPRRDRGPNSYGYTF	TGTGCCATCAGTGACCCCCGCCGGGACAGGGGGCCTAATTCCTATGGCTACACCTTC
TRBV2	NA	NA	TRBJ1-4	CASIDRRGAKLFF	TGTGCCAGCATTGATCGCAGGGGCGCAAAACTGTTTTTT
TRBV19	NA	TRBD2	TRBJ2-1	CASSSSPGSSGAQGGEQFF	TGTGCCAGTAGTTCCAGCCCCGGGAGTAGCGGGGCCCAAGGGGGTGAGCAGTTCTTC
TRBV15	NA	TRBD1	TRBJ1-6	CATSGIGTGSSYNSPLHF	TGTGCCACCAGCGGAATAGGGACAGGGAGCTCCTATAATTCACCCCTCCACTTT
TRBV6-1	NA	NA	TRBJ1-6	CASRSGNSPLHF	TGTGCCAGCAGATCCGGAAATTCACCCCTCCACTTT
TRBV10-2	NA	TRBD1	TRBJ2-5	CASSESNFGTGRRETQYF	TGCGCCAGCAGTGAGTCGAATTTCGGGACAGGGAGGCGAGAGACCCAGTACTTC
TRBV5-1	NA	NA	TRBJ2-5	CASSLADRPQETQYF	TGCGCCAGCAGCTTGGCCGACAGGCCGCAAGAGACCCAGTACTTC
TRBV7-3	NA	NA	TRBJ1-2	CASSSDRTNYGYTF	TGTGCCAGCAGCTCGGACCGAACTAACTATGGCTACACCTTC
TRBV9	NA	NA	TRBJ2-2	CASRFDRNTGELFF	TGTGCCAGCAGATTTGACCGTAACACCGGGGAGCTGTTTTTT
TRBV5-1	NA	NA	TRBJ1-4	CASCPTALNEKLFF	TGCGCCAGCTGCCCGACAGCGCTTAATGAAAAACTGTTTTTT
TRBV6-5	NA	NA	TRBJ1-4	CASISGGQSNEKLFF	TGTGCCAGCATCTCCGGAGGGCAGTCTAATGAAAAACTGTTTTTT
TRBV25-1	NA	NA	TRBJ1-6	CASSGPQGNYNSPLHF	TGTGCCAGCAGTGGACCCCAGGGCAACTATAATTCACCCCTCCACTTT
TRBV30	NA	TRBD2	TRBJ2-5	CAGTSGGAGETQYF	TGTGCCGGGACTAGCGGGGGGGCGGGAGAGACCCAGTACTTC
TRBV19	NA	NA	TRBJ1-1	CASIEGQVWNTEAFF	TGTGCCAGTATTGAGGGGCAAGTCTGGAACACTGAAGCTTTCTTT
TRBV18	NA	TRBD1	TRBJ1-1	CASSPRQGGMNTEAFF	TGTGCCAGCTCACCACGACAGGGGGGCATGAACACTGAAGCTTTCTTT
TRBV27	NA	NA	TRBJ1-5	CASSPAKGGSSNQPQHF	TGTGCCAGCAGTCCGGCGAAGGGTGGGTCCTCAAATCAGCCCCAGCATTTT
TRBV5-1	NA	NA	TRBJ2-4	CASSFESQNIQYF	TGCGCCAGCAGCTTTGAAAGCCAAAACATTCAGTACTTC
TRBV9	NA	NA	TRBJ1-2	CASGAFGGMTEGYTF	TGTGCCAGCGGAGCATTTGGGGGAATGACGGAGGGCTACACCTTC
TRBV7-9	NA	NA	TRBJ2-2	CASSLSLAPGELFF	TGTGCCAGCAGCTTGAGTCTCGCCCCCGGGGAGCTGTTTTTT
TRBV7-9	NA	TRBD1	TRBJ1-2	CASSFSGTVHNYGYTF	TGTGCCAGCAGCTTCTCCGGGACAGTACATAACTATGGCTACACCTTC
TRBV12-5	NA	NA	TRBJ2-1	CASGYIGGNEQFF	TGTGCTAGTGGGTACATCGGGGGCAATGAGCAGTTCTTC
TRBV6-1	NA	TRBD1	TRBJ1-5	CASSEDFAGQGGFFEPQHF	TGTGCCAGCAGTGAAGATTTTGCGGGACAGGGAGGTTTTTTTGAGCCCCAGCATTTT
TRBV10-2	NA	TRBD1	TRBJ2-7	CASGDRGREQYF	TGCGCCAGCGGGGACAGGGGGCGAGAGCAGTACTTC
TRBV19	once	TRBD1	TRBJ1-1	CASSVRQGDKAFF	TGTGCCAGTAGTGTAAGACAGGGGGATAAGGCTTTCTTT